These 14 T cell receptor beta chains share one sample of origin, sequenced in a study of monozygotic twins with inflammatory bowel disease. TCRdb reanalyzed the 5' RACE reads, giving one entry per CDR3 protein sequence and no DNA. The sample is made up of about 43,000 distinct CDR3 sequences, and the top ten hold 5% to 6% of it. The specimen was blood. These TCRs come from a human donor with ulcerative colitis or Crohn's disease, or a healthy co-twin of an affected twin (not recorded which).

The V call is TRBV19, the J call TRBJ1-5; TCRdb picks TRBD1, but there is no DNA to check that call. The length of the CDR3 is 13 residues. Germline V gene lookup returns CDR1 LNHDA and CDR2 SQIVND (reference sequence). The CDR3 loop is CASSKDRGPPQHF.

The chain employs TRBV7-8 and TRBJ2-3; the TCRdb call, TRBD2, lacks DNA for checking. Germline CDR1 reads SGHVS; CDR2 reads FQNEAQ. The CDR3 runs 17 residues. The CDR3 is CASSPSGYSGYTDTQYF.

This chain connects TRBV27 to TRBJ2-1; lacking DNA, the TRBD2 call made by TCRdb goes unchecked. This CDR3 is built from 18 residues. Germline CDR1 and CDR2: MNHEY and SMNVEV (reference sequence). CDR3 region: CASSGKPTLAGRYNEQFF.

This chain connects TRBV24-1 to TRBJ2-2. Germline V gene sequence: CDR1 KGHDR, CDR2 SFDVKD. The CDR3 is 11 residues long. The CDR3 loop is CATRGFGELFF.

CDR3: CASSHPDRDNQPQHF. This rearrangement joins TRBV4-1 to TRBJ1-5; TCRdb's assignment of TRBD1 cannot be checked, as there is no DNA. This CDR3 is 15 amino acids long. The germline V gene encodes CDR1 MGHRA and CDR2 YSYEKL.

V usage is TRBV2 and J usage is TRBJ1-2; TCRdb indicates TRBD1, and absent DNA this call remains unverified. This CDR3 has 14 residues. Germline CDR1 SNHLY, CDR2 FYNNEI. CDR3 loop: CASSVEGGIYGYTF.

This rearrangement joins TRBV20-1 to TRBJ2-7; the TCRdb call, TRBD1, lacks DNA for checking. From germline, CDR1 is DFQATT and CDR2 SNEGSKA (reference sequence). The CDR3 runs 11 residues. CDR3 protein: CSLGHSYEQYF.

The chain joins TRBV20-1 to TRBJ1-5. CDR1 is DFQATT and CDR2 is SNEGSKA in the germline V gene (reference sequence). The length of the CDR3 is 15 residues. CDR3 in amino acids: CSASFSGIGNQPQHF.

The V and J genes are TRBV29-1 and TRBJ2-6; absent DNA, TCRdb's TRBD1 call cannot be checked. The germline V gene has CDR1 SQVTM and CDR2 ANQGSEA. The CDR3 length is 17 residues. Here the CDR3 reads CSAITRDKNSGANVLTF.

This chain links TRBV7-2 with TRBJ2-7; with no DNA, the TCRdb D assignment of TRBD1 cannot be verified. The germline V gene has CDR1 SGHTA and CDR2 FQGNSA. The CDR3 length is 15 residues. CDR3 loop: CASSLGDGGLYEQYF. Supplemented by reference TRBV7-2 and TRBJ2-7, the full variable domain reads GAGVSQSPSNKVTEKGKDVELRCDPISGHTALYWYRQSLGQGLEFLIYFQGNSAPDKSGLPSDRFSAERTGGSVSTLTIQRTQQEDSAVYLCASSLGDGGLYEQYFGPGTRLTVT.

The V and J genes are TRBV11-3 and TRBJ2-1; no DNA is available, so the TRBD1 call from TCRdb remains unchecked. This CDR3 is 13 amino acids long. Germline CDR1 SGHNT, CDR2 YENEEA. The CDR3 loop is CASSSRQGNEQFF.

The V gene is TRBV15, the J gene TRBJ2-7. The CDR3 has 12 residues. Germline assignment: CDR1 LNHNV and CDR2 YYDKDF (reference sequence). Here the CDR3 reads CATSRDSFAQYF.

This sequence joins TRBV7-8 and TRBJ2-7; lacking DNA, the TRBD2 call made by TCRdb goes unchecked. The CDR3 runs to 14 residues. The germline V gene encodes CDR1 SGHVS and CDR2 FQNEAQ. The CDR3 sequence is CASSKTSGRAQQYF. Looking up the rest from reference TRBV7-8 and TRBJ2-7 gives the full variable domain: GAGVSQSPRYKVAKRGQDVALRCDPISGHVSLFWYQQALGQGPEFLTYFQNEAQLDKSGLPSDRFFAERPEGSVSTLKIQRTQQEDSAVYLCASSKTSGRAQQYFGPGTRLTVT.

The rearrangement joins TRBV27 to TRBJ1-2; TCRdb designates TRBD1, a call that cannot be tested without DNA. The germline gives CDR1 MNHEY, CDR2 SMNVEV (reference sequence). The CDR3 consists of 17 residues. The CDR3 protein is CASSLSGRGTTNYGYTF.